This TCR beta chain was recovered during a study of T cell responses to AZD1222 COVID-19 vaccine. Germline V CDR1 and CDR2: LNHDA, SQIVND (reference sequence). This CDR3 spans 13 amino acids. Trimming stripped 5 bases from V and 10 bases from J, with 12 bases between. Study results and limitations: Reportedly, nearly half of unique spike TCRs recognized epitopes outside B.1.351/B.1.1.7 mutations.

Note on this clone: Its antigen is as yet unknown.

TCRdb's copy holds only in-frame clones and misses some; the assay was immunoSEQ multiplex PCR. Of under 150,000 clones detected, around 85% appear once; the ten largest clones hold roughly 3.9%. Sequencing was performed on peripheral blood, taken on day 0 of MenACWY control vaccination. The sequence was obtained from an adult in good health. J is TRBJ1-6 and V is TRBV19; D unresolved. For the CDR3, the DNA is TGTGCCAGTAGTTTAGGACTGCAGTCACCCCTCCACTTT. Its protein product is CASSLGLQSPLHF.